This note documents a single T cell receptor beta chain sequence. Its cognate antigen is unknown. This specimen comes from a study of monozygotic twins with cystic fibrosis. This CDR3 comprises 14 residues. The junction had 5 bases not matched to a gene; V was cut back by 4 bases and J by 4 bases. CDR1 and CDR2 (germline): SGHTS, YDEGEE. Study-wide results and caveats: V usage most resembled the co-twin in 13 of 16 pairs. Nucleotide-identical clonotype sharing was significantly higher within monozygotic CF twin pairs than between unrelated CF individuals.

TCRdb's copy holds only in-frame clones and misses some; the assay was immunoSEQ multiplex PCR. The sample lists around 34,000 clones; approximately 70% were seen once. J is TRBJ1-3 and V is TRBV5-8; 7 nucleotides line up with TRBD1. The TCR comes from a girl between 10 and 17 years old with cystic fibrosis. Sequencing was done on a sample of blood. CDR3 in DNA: TGTGCCAGCAGCCCGAGGACAGGAGGAAACACCATATATTTT. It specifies CASSPRTGGNTIYF.